The next 27 T cell receptor beta chains were all read from a single sample in a study of T cell repertoires in cytomegalovirus infection. These receptors are not linked to any known antigen. TCRdb ran MiXCR on the reads and lists one entry per CDR3 protein. The table lists roughly 500,000 distinct CDR3 sequences, about 42% of them singletons. The sequenced sample was cultured PBMCs, obtained from culture after CMV antigen stimulation. The source of these receptors is a human donor in good health (CMV status not recorded). Some clones in this sample may be carry-over from other donors' samples.

This clonotype was counted many times. V is TRBV7-2 and J is TRBJ1-6; tentatively, D is TRBD1 (5 bases). V gave up 7 bases and J gave up 9 bases, with 10 bases separating them. This CDR3 is built from 12 residues. In germline, CDR1 is SGHTA, CDR2 FQGNSA. The CDR3 loop is CASNLGGSPLHF. CDR3 DNA sequence: TGTGCCAGCAACCTGGGGGGTTCACCCCTCCACTTT.

The chain uses TRBV7-2 and TRBJ2-7; no clear D. This CDR3 is built from 13 residues. The germline gives CDR1 SGHTA, CDR2 FQGNSA. Trimming shortened V by 3 bases and J by 7 bases, and 13 bases separated the two germline ends. The CDR3 protein is CASSFPGVGEQYF. The CDR3 nucleotides read TGTGCCAGCAGCTTCCCAGGAGTGGGGGAGCAGTACTTC.

The chain has TRBV28 and TRBJ1-1, with a weak D call TRBD1 (5 bases). The germline V and J ends were trimmed by 3 bases and 11 bases, with 13 bases remaining between them. The CDR3 consists of 12 residues. Germline CDR1 MDHEN, CDR2 SYDVKM. The CDR3 sequence: CASSLTKGWAFF. The CDR3 DNA follows: TGTGCCAGCAGTTTGACGAAGGGGTGGGCTTTCTTT.

V is TRBV11-2 and J is TRBJ2-5, with D possibly TRBD1 on 5 matching bases. From germline, CDR1 is SGHAT and CDR2 FQNNGV. The CDR3 has 15 residues. Trimming took 3 bases from V and 5 from J, leaving 16 bases between them. CDR3 amino acids: CASSLGLLALETQYF. The CDR3 DNA sequence: TGTGCCAGCAGCTTGGGGCTCCTCGCCTTGGAGACCCAGTACTTC.

This rearrangement joins TRBV6-6 to TRBJ2-3; D is perhaps TRBD2 (6 bases). The germline V gene encodes CDR1 MNHNY and CDR2 SVGAGI (reference sequence). The CDR3 is made up of 14 amino acids. V was cut by 2 bases and J by 3 bases, with 9 bases left in between. The CDR3 nucleotides are TGTGCCAGCAGTTACGCCGCGGGGACAGATACGCAGTATTTT. Amino acids: CASSYAAGTDTQYF.

A few counts support this clonotype. The chain employs TRBV7-8 and TRBJ2-2, with 11 bases aligning to TRBD2. Germline V lookup: CDR1 SGHVS, CDR2 FQNEAQ. This CDR3 region has 18 residues. V lost 3 bases, J lost 3 bases, and 9 bases stayed unmatched. The CDR3 sequence is CASSFSGGASAYTGELFF. The CDR3 DNA reads as TGTGCCAGCAGCTTTAGCGGGGGGGCCAGTGCGTACACCGGGGAGCTGTTTTTT.

This clonotype was counted a few times. The chain couples TRBV10-3 to TRBJ1-1, with 7 bases that match TRBD1. This CDR3 has 17 residues. Trimming removed 2 bases from V and 2 bases from J; junction bases left unmatched: 11. Germline V gene sequence: CDR1 ENHRY, CDR2 SYGVKD. The CDR3 sequence is CAISETGTARRNTEAFF. The CDR3 DNA reads as TGTGCCATCAGTGAGACCGGGACAGCGCGTAGAAACACTGAAGCTTTCTTT.

This clonotype was detected only a few times. The chain combines TRBV7-2 with TRBJ2-1; either TRBD1 or TRBD2 may supply D (5 bases each). CDR1 and CDR2 from the germline V gene are SGHTA and FQGNSA. CDR3 length: 13 amino acids. Trimming cost V 4 bases and J 6 bases, with 10 bases left between them. The CDR3: CASSSLGTNEQFF. CDR3 DNA sequence: TGTGCCAGCAGCTCACTTGGGACCAATGAGCAGTTCTTC.

The sample holds a few counts of this clonotype. This chain links TRBV7-2 with TRBJ2-7, with a possible D match to TRBD2 (6 bases). This CDR3 has 14 amino acids. The ends were cut back, 6 bases at V and 4 bases at J, with 16 bases in the middle. Germline CDR1 SGHTA, CDR2 FQGNSA. In DNA form, the CDR3 reads TGTGCCAGCAGATATGCCCTCGCGGGATACGAGCAGTACTTC. As protein: CASRYALAGYEQYF.

Only a few counts were recorded for this clonotype. This chain links TRBV12-3 or TRBV12-4 with TRBJ2-5; TRBD1 matches at 7 bases. The CDR3 length is 15 residues. The trim removed 8 bases at V and 4 bases at J, leaving 13 bases unmatched. The CDR3 here is CASGWTGLGGETQYF. The DNA for the CDR3 is TGTGCCAGCGGATGGACAGGCCTCGGCGGAGAGACCCAGTACTTC.

This chain joins TRBV19 and TRBJ2-2, with 7 bases matching TRBD2. Germline CDR1 is LNHDA and CDR2 is SQIVND (reference sequence). Losses at the gene ends were 0 bases for V and 4 bases for J; bases not matched to a gene: 5. The CDR3 is 16 amino acids. CDR3 residues: CASSIDRAGPTGELFF. CDR3 coding DNA: TGTGCCAGTAGTATAGATAGAGCGGGGCCCACCGGGGAGCTGTTTTTT. The entire variable domain, with the rest obtained from reference TRBV19 and TRBJ2-2, is as follows: DGGITQSPKYLFRKEGQNVTLSCEQNLNHDAMYWYRQDPGQGLRLIYYSQIVNDFQKGDIAEGYSVSREKKESFPLTVTSAQKNPTAFYLCASSIDRAGPTGELFFGEGSRLTVL.

In this sample, this clonotype turned up many times. The chain carries TRBV7-8 and TRBJ2-7, with 7 bases matching TRBD1. Germline assignment: CDR1 SGHVS and CDR2 FQNEAQ. V shed 1 base and J 3 bases; nucleotides not matched to a gene: 6. The CDR3 is 15 residues long. CDR3 nucleotides: TGTGCCAGCAGCTTAGTGCGACAGGGAAGCTACGAGCAGTACTTC. Translated, it gives CASSLVRQGSYEQYF.

The chain joins TRBV20-1 to TRBJ2-1, with TRBD2 matching over 8 bases. The trim removed 3 bases at V and 4 bases at J, leaving 11 bases unmatched. This CDR3 has 16 residues. From germline, CDR1 is DFQATT and CDR2 SNEGSKA (reference sequence). As DNA, the CDR3 is TGCAGTGCTAGGGGGTTAACTGTAGCGGGGTACAATGAGCAGTTCTTC. It yields the protein CSARGLTVAGYNEQFF.

This clonotype was seen only once. This chain uses TRBV7-9 with TRBJ1-4; 8 bases line up with TRBD1. Trimming took 5 bases from V and 2 from J; bases not matched to a gene: 7. The germline CDR1 and CDR2 sequences are SEHNR and FQNEAQ (reference sequence). There are 16 residues in the CDR3. The CDR3 sequence: CASSNPGGGTNEKLFF. The CDR3 DNA reads as TGTGCCAGCAGCAACCCAGGGGGCGGCACTAATGAAAAACTGTTTTTT. Drawing the rest from reference TRBV7-9 and TRBJ1-4, the complete variable domain is DTGVSQNPRHKITKRGQNVTFRCDPISEHNRLYWYRQTLGQGPEFLTYFQNEAQLEKSRLLSDRFSAERPKGSFSTLEIQRTEQGDSAMYLCASSNPGGGTNEKLFFGSGTQLSVL.

This clonotype showed up many times. This chain links TRBV7-2 with TRBJ2-7, with D possibly called TRBD1 or TRBD2 (5 bases each). The CDR3 is 15 amino acids. With 8 bases removed from V and 7 bases from J, the gap between germline ends came to 24 bases. CDR1 and CDR2 from the germline V gene are SGHTA and FQGNSA. CDR3 sequence: CASSRVGTELSEQYF. CDR3 coding DNA: TGTGCCAGCTCCCGAGTCGGGACGGAGCTTTCGGAGCAGTACTTC.

In nucleotides, the CDR3 is TGTGCCAGCAGCCATGGGGAGGGGGCACGGGGCTACACCTTC. It is translated as CASSHGEGARGYTF. This chain connects TRBV7-6 to TRBJ1-2, with 7 bases that match TRBD1. With 5 bases clipped from V and 8 bases from J, the junction kept 11 bases outside the gene matches. The germline gives CDR1 SGHVS, CDR2 FNYEAQ. The CDR3 is made up of 14 amino acids.

There are a few counts of this clonotype. The chain uses TRBV7-9 and TRBJ2-5; TRBD2 agrees at 7 bases. Trimming took 5 bases from V and 5 from J; bases not matched to a gene: 8. The V gene's germline CDR1 is SEHNR and CDR2 FQNEAQ (reference sequence). The CDR3 is 14 amino acids. The CDR3 spells CASSKAGDRETQYF. The CDR3 DNA sequence: TGTGCCAGCAGCAAGGCGGGGGATCGGGAGACCCAGTACTTC.

This clonotype showed up just a few times. Here the CDR3 DNA reads TGCAGTGCTGTGATAGAGGGCTACTATGGCTACACCTTC. The encoded protein is CSAVIEGYYGYTF. This chain links TRBV20-1 with TRBJ1-2; D not resolved. Trimming stripped 5 bases from V and 3 bases from J, with 13 bases between. The germline CDR1 and CDR2 sequences are DFQATT and SNEGSKA (reference sequence). This CDR3 is 13 amino acids long.

The chain combines TRBV7-6 with TRBJ1-1, with TRBD1 matching 8 bases. The germline V gene encodes CDR1 SGHVS and CDR2 FNYEAQ. The CDR3 consists of 15 residues. V trimming: 5 bases; J trimming: 5 bases; junction bases outside the gene matches: 10. The chain's CDR3 is CASSPKATGETEAFF. In DNA, the CDR3 is TGTGCCAGCAGCCCTAAGGCGACAGGGGAGACTGAAGCTTTCTTT.

This clonotype appeared a few times. V gene TRBV27 combines with J gene TRBJ1-1; 9 bases fit TRBD1. V lost 0 bases to trimming and J lost 5 bases; unmatched junction nucleotides: 7. Looked up from germline, CDR1 is MNHEY and CDR2 is SMNVEV (reference sequence). The CDR3 is 16 residues long. CDR3 residues: CASSLSRQGVGTEAFF. DNA of the CDR3: TGTGCCAGCAGTTTATCCCGACAGGGGGTGGGGACTGAAGCTTTCTTT.

The rearrangement joins TRBV6-2 or TRBV6-3 to TRBJ1-5, with a weak D call TRBD1 (5 bases). The length of the CDR3 is 19 residues. Trimming left V 5 bases short and J 5 bases short, with 28 bases between. Germline V lookup: CDR1 MNHEY, CDR2 SVGEGT. The CDR3, as DNA: TGTGCCAGCAGTCCCCCGGGACGGAGATCTCCCTCAAGCGATCAGCCCCAGCATTTT. It is translated as CASSPPGRRSPSSDQPQHF.

This rearrangement joins TRBV18 to TRBJ1-2, with TRBD1 as a possible D gene (5 bases). Germline CDR1 reads KGHSH; CDR2 reads LQKENI. The CDR3 consists of 15 residues. The ends were cut back, 0 bases at V and 2 bases at J, with 10 bases in the middle. DNA for the CDR3: TGTGCCAGCTCACCACCGCTCAGGGTGAACTATGGCTACACCTTC. Residues: CASSPPLRVNYGYTF.

The chain is built from TRBV5-4 and TRBJ1-2, with TRBD1 identical over 8 bases. Germline CDR1 reads SGHNT; CDR2 reads YYREEE (reference sequence). The length of the CDR3 is 15 residues. With V trimmed by 4 bases and J by 4 bases, 9 bases remained unmatched. The CDR3 here is CASSPQGGAPYGYTF. For the CDR3, the DNA is TGTGCCAGCAGCCCACAGGGGGGGGCCCCCTATGGCTACACCTTC.

This clonotype was picked up a small number of times. The genes are TRBV25-1 and TRBJ1-6; D not certain. CDR3 size: 16 residues. The ends were cut back, 0 bases at V and 5 bases at J, with 11 bases in the middle. In germline, CDR1 is MGHDK, CDR2 SYGVNS. As DNA, the CDR3 is TGTGCCAGCAGTGAATATAAGGGTTGGGATAATTCACCCCTCCACTTT. Protein: CASSEYKGWDNSPLHF.

The chain joins TRBV4-3 to TRBJ2-5, with D uncertain. Germline CDR1 reads LGHNA; CDR2 reads YSLEER. The CDR3 runs 16 residues. Between the trimmed V and J ends, which lost 0 bases and 2 bases, there was a span of 13 bases. CDR3 DNA: TGCGCCAGCAGCCAAGATCTTCTCGGCAGTCAAGAGACCCAGTACTTC. This sequence encodes CASSQDLLGSQETQYF.

This clonotype was counted only a few times. The chain couples TRBV5-8 to TRBJ1-5; D is undetermined. There are 11 residues in the CDR3. Germline values: CDR1 SGHTS, CDR2 YDEGEE. The V end was cut by 1 base, the J end by 5 bases, with 1 base between. The CDR3 is CASSLYQPQHF. The CDR3 nucleotides are TGTGCCAGCAGCTTGTATCAGCCCCAGCATTTT.

This clonotype was seen only a few times. The rearrangement links TRBV14 to TRBJ2-1; 8 nucleotides align to TRBD2. The CDR3 has 16 amino acids. J lost 7 bases, V lost 0 bases, and 8 bases had no gene match. Germline-derived CDR1 and CDR2 are SGHDN and FVKESK. Here the CDR3 reads CASSQDVGRAGNEQFF. The CDR3 bases are TGTGCCAGCAGCCAAGATGTCGGGAGGGCCGGTAATGAGCAGTTCTTC.